Listed below are T cell receptor beta chains from one sample, sequenced in a study of cytomegalovirus exposure and HLA in healthy donors. Sequencing was performed with immunoSEQ multiplex PCR; in TCRdb, only in-frame clones are kept and a portion is missing. The sample contains 75,000 to 95,000 clones, 96% of which appear only once. The specimen was PBMCs. These TCRs come from a man between 18 and 29 years old in good health and CMV-seronegative. CDR3s include the opening cysteine and the closing phenylalanine or tryptophan. A D gene is named only where the DNA matches it firmly. Rows give clone size only sometimes, using once, few, many, or a class for an expanded clone.

d_call	clone_size	j_call	v_call	cdr3_length	cdr3_aa	cdr3_nt
-	-	TRBJ1-3	TRBV9	15	CASSVAGGKGNTIYF	TGTGCCAGCAGCGTAGCGGGGGGAAAGGGAAACACCATATATTTT
TRBD2	-	TRBJ2-2	TRBV5-1	17	CASSLATSGTHTGELFF	TGCGCCAGCAGCTTGGCCACTAGCGGGACTCACACCGGGGAGCTGTTTTTT
-	-	TRBJ1-1	TRBV28	14	CASSPQRGAKEAFF	TGTGCCAGCAGTCCCCAGCGCGGCGCTAAGGAAGCTTTCTTT
-	-	TRBJ1-5	TRBV19	14	CASSIDQSGEPQHF	TGTGCCAGTAGTATAGATCAGTCAGGGGAGCCCCAGCATTTT
TRBD2	-	TRBJ2-5	TRBV7-8	14	CASLLAEKQETQYF	TGTGCCAGTCTACTAGCGGAGAAACAAGAGACCCAGTACTTC
TRBD1	-	TRBJ1-5	TRBV28	15	CASSSRGRGGQPQHF	TGTGCCAGCAGTTCCAGGGGGCGCGGAGGTCAGCCCCAGCATTTT
-	once	TRBJ2-3	TRBV7-9	17	CASSLLPGQRSIHTQYF	TGTGCCAGCAGCTTACTCCCCGGACAAAGGAGTATACATACGCAGTATTTT
TRBD2	-	TRBJ2-7	TRBV5-1	15	CASSLDASGRDEQYF	TGCGCCAGCAGCTTGGACGCTAGCGGGAGGGACGAGCAGTACTTC
-	once	TRBJ2-1	TRBV19	11	CASTGYNEQFF	TGTGCCAGTACGGGTTACAATGAGCAGTTCTTC
TRBD2	-	TRBJ2-1	TRBV19	15	CASSGTSGSVYEQFF	TGTGCCAGCAGCGGGACTAGCGGGAGTGTCTATGAGCAGTTCTTC
TRBD1	-	TRBJ1-2	TRBV7-9	14	CASGRTGVLYGYTF	TGTGCCAGCGGACGGACAGGGGTCCTCTATGGCTACACCTTC
TRBD2	-	TRBJ2-7	TRBV28	15	CASSSNSGRVAEQYF	TGTGCCAGCAGCTCAAATAGCGGGAGGGTCGCCGAGCAGTACTTC
TRBD2	-	TRBJ2-3	TRBV27	21	CASRPKTWGGLAGGTADTQYF	TGTGCCAGCAGACCCAAAACATGGGGAGGACTAGCGGGAGGGACTGCAGATACGCAGTATTTT
TRBD2	-	TRBJ2-1	TRBV29-1	14	CSVPISGYYNEQFF	TGCAGCGTTCCCATTAGCGGGTATTACAATGAGCAGTTCTTC
-	-	TRBJ2-5	TRBV27	12	CASREGLETQYF	TGTGCCAGCAGGGAGGGGCTTGAGACCCAGTACTTC
-	-	TRBJ2-3	TRBV4-1	13	CASSRTVTDTQYF	TGCGCCAGCAGCAGGACTGTCACAGATACGCAGTATTTT
-	-	TRBJ1-2	TRBV6-5	12	CASRRQPYGYTF	TGTGCCAGCAGAAGACAGCCTTATGGCTACACCTTC
TRBD2	-	TRBJ2-1	TRBV28	13	CASSIAGVGEQFF	TGTGCCAGCAGTATAGCGGGAGTGGGTGAGCAGTTCTTC
TRBD1	-	TRBJ2-2	TRBV11-3	15	CASSLGTGNTGELFF	TGTGCCAGCAGCTTAGGGACAGGGAACACCGGGGAGCTGTTTTTT
-	-	TRBJ1-3	TRBV6-5	16	CASSYSPGTTGNTIYF	TGTGCCAGCAGTTACTCTCCGGGTACCACTGGAAACACCATATATTTT
-	-	TRBJ1-4	TRBV30	16	CAWSVLSGQLQEKLFF	TGTGCCTGGAGTGTACTATCGGGACAATTACAGGAAAAACTGTTTTTT
-	-	TRBJ2-7	TRBV20-1	10	CSASNYEQYF	TGCAGTGCTAGTAACTACGAGCAGTACTTC
-	-	TRBJ2-5	TRBV4-1	16	CASSQGYTGRGETQYF	TGCGCCAGCAGCCAAGGGTATACAGGGAGAGGAGAGACCCAGTACTTC
-	-	TRBJ2-1	TRBV15	12	CATSRRVGEQFF	TGTGCCACCAGCCGGAGGGTCGGTGAGCAGTTCTTC
-	-	TRBJ1-3	TRBV4-2	17	CASSQERSLISGNTIYF	TGTGCCAGCAGCCAAGAACGAAGCCTGATCTCTGGAAACACCATATATTTT
TRBD1	-	TRBJ2-3	TRBV19	16	CASSYRRQGLTDTQYF	TGTGCCAGTAGTTATCGCCGACAGGGCCTCACAGATACGCAGTATTTT
-	-	TRBJ1-1	TRBV5-4	15	CASSGLGYAGTEAFF	TGTGCCAGCAGCGGGTTGGGTTACGCGGGGACTGAAGCTTTCTTT
-	-	TRBJ1-1	TRBV19	15	CASRRTGFGNTEAFF	TGTGCCAGTAGGAGAACAGGGTTCGGGAACACTGAAGCTTTCTTT
TRBD2	-	TRBJ2-3	TRBV12-5	19	CASVTGLADRYPSTDTQYF	TGTGCTAGTGTCACGGGACTAGCGGACCGATATCCTAGCACAGATACGCAGTATTTT
-	-	TRBJ2-2	TRBV27	18	CASSLAGVSAMNTGELFF	TGTGCCAGCAGTTTGGCAGGGGTTTCCGCGATGAACACCGGGGAGCTGTTTTTT
-	-	TRBJ2-3	TRBV27	15	CASSLFSQDTDTQYF	TGTGCCAGCAGTTTATTTAGTCAGGACACAGATACGCAGTATTTT
TRBD1	-	TRBJ2-1	TRBV5-1	12	CASRERDRAQFF	TGCGCCAGCAGAGAAAGGGACAGGGCGCAGTTCTTC
-	-	TRBJ2-1	TRBV5-1	14	CASSESSSYNEQFF	TGCGCCAGCTCGGAGAGCTCCTCCTACAATGAGCAGTTCTTC
TRBD1	-	TRBJ2-7	TRBV9	14	CASSVGSGGYEQYF	TGTGCCAGCAGCGTAGGGTCAGGGGGCTACGAGCAGTACTTC
-	-	TRBJ1-5	TRBV19	15	CASSQGGGANQPQHF	TGTGCCAGTAGCCAAGGGGGAGGGGCTAATCAGCCCCAGCATTTT
-	-	TRBJ1-1	TRBV6-6	13	CASRLGVNTEAFF	TGTGCCAGCAGACTCGGGGTAAACACTGAAGCTTTCTTT
TRBD2	-	TRBJ2-7	TRBV7-9	18	CASSFARGLAGEWNEQYF	TGTGCCAGCAGCTTTGCCCGGGGACTAGCGGGAGAATGGAACGAGCAGTACTTC